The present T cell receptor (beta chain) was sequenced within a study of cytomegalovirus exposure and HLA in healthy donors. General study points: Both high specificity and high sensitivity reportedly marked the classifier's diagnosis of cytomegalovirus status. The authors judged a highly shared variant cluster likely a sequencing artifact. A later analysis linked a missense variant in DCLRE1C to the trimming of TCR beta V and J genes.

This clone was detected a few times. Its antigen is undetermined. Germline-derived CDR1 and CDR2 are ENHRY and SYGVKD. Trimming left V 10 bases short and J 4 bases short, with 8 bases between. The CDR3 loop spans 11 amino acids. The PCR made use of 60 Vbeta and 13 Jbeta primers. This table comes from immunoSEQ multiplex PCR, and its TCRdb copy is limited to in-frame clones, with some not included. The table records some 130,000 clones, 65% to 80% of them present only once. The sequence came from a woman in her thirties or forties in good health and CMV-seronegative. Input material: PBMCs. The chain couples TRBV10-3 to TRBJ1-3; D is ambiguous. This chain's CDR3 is CASMQGNTIYF. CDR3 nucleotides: TGTGCCAGCATGCAGGGAAACACCATATATTTT.